The clone carrying this T cell receptor beta chain was detected many times. The data stem from a study of early T cells in non-severe SARS-CoV-2 infection. This CDR3 region has 16 residues. Trimming pared 1 base from V and 0 bases from J, leaving 11 bases between. Germline V CDR1 and CDR2: SGHNT, YYREEE (reference sequence). Unique molecular identifier tags were affixed to discrete cDNA molecules. Each CDR3 protein is one row after TCRdb ran MiXCR on the 5' RACE reads. The sample lists over 20,000 distinct CDR3 sequences, more than 4.5% seen once, with roughly 5.7% in the top ten. This clonotype originated in an adult who was a healthcare worker with PCR-confirmed SARS-CoV-2 infection or an uninfected control (not recorded which). Input material: whole blood. This chain links TRBV5-4 with TRBJ1-5, with TRBD1 as a possible D gene (5 bases). The CDR3 nucleotides read TGTGCCAGCAGCTTGCAAGGGGCGGATAGCAATCAGCCCCAGCATTTT. Amino acids: CASSLQGADSNQPQHF.